This T cell receptor (beta chain) was identified during a study of cytomegalovirus exposure and HLA in healthy donors. The wider study: A later analysis reported the approximately 120 validation repertoires used the same platform as the 550 to 800 first-cohort repertoires.

Whole-study results and caveats: Most TCR sequences proved rare, with some public TCRs found in many donors. Among TCR beta chains, those listed as cytomegalovirus-associated numbered some 160.

With 5 bases removed from V and 4 bases from J, the gap between germline ends came to 11 bases. This CDR3 spans 13 amino acids. CDR1 and CDR2 (germline): MNHNS, SASEGT. In regard to this clone: Its cognate antigen is unknown.

The donors were part of the approximately 120-subject validation cohort, which stood apart from the approximately 640-subject first cohort. Clones were sequenced by immunoSEQ multiplex PCR, and TCRdb holds only the in-frame ones, with some missing. The profile shows fewer than 85,000 clones, about 90% of them singletons. The source of this sequence is a woman between 18 and 30 years old in good health and CMV-seropositive. The V and J genes are TRBV6-1 and TRBJ1-2, with a possible D match to TRBD1 (5 bases). Source material: PBMCs. CDR3 in amino acids: CASSTGEAYGYTF. The CDR3 DNA follows: TGTGCCAGCAGTACAGGAGAGGCCTATGGCTACACCTTC.